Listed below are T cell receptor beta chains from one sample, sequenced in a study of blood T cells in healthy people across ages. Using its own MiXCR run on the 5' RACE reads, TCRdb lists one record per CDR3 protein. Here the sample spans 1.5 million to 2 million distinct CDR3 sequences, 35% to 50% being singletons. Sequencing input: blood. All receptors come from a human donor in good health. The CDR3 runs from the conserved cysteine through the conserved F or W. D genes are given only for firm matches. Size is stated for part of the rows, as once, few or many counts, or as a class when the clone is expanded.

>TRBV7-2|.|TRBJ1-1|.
CASSPRQEAFF
TGTGCCAGCAGCCCGCGACAGGAAGCTTTCTTT
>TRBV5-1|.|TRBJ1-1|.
CASSLSQDAEAFF
TGCGCCAGCAGCTTGAGCCAGGACGCTGAAGCTTTCTTT
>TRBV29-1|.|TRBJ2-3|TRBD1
CSVEIWGGTGVSDTQYF
TGCAGCGTTGAAATTTGGGGGGGGACAGGGGTGTCAGATACGCAGTATTTT
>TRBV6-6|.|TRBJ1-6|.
CASSSNSYNSPLHF
TGTGCCAGCAGTTCGAACTCCTATAATTCACCCCTCCACTTT
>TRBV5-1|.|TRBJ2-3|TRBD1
CASNSEGTGGIGWTDTQYF
TGCGCCAGCAACTCGGAGGGGACAGGGGGCATAGGTTGGACAGATACGCAGTATTTT
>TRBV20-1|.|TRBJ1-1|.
CSARRPSPTEAFF
TGCAGTGCTAGACGACCCTCTCCCACTGAAGCTTTCTTT
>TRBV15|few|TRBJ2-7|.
CATSRATSGYEQYF
TGTGCCACCAGCAGGGCCACGTCTGGGTATGAGCAGTACTTC
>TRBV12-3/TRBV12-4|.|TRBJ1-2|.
CASSFQGLLYGYTF
TGTGCCAGCAGTTTTCAGGGACTCCTCTATGGCTACACCTTC
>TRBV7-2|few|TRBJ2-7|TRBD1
CASSLELQGVGYEQYF
TGTGCCAGCAGCTTAGAACTACAGGGGGTGGGTTACGAGCAGTACTTC
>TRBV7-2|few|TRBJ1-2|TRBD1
CASSRGTGETNYGYTF
TGTGCCAGCAGCCGGGGGACAGGGGAAACTAACTATGGCTACACCTTC
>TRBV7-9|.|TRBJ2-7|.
CASSLGVAAPYEQYF
TGTGCCAGCAGCTTAGGCGTAGCGGCACCCTACGAGCAGTACTTC
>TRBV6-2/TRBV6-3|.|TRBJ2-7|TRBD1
CASSLQGVRGDEQYF
TGTGCCAGCAGTCTACAGGGGGTGCGAGGGGACGAGCAGTACTTC
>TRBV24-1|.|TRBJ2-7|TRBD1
CATSDPPGQGKSYEQYF
TGTGCCACCAGTGATCCCCCGGGACAGGGTAAATCCTACGAGCAGTACTTC
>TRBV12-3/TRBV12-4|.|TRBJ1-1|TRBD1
CASSSDRAGVAFF
TGTGCCAGCAGTTCAGACAGGGCCGGGGTAGCTTTCTTT
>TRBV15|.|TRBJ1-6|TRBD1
CATKTGQAGSPLHF
TGTGCCACCAAAACGGGACAGGCGGGTTCACCCCTCCACTTT
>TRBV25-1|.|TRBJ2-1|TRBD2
CASSESVSGGAYNEQFF
TGTGCCAGCAGTGAATCTGTTAGCGGGGGGGCATACAATGAGCAGTTCTTC
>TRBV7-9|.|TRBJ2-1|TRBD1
CASSTVTGAYNEQFF
TGTGCCAGCAGCACCGTGACAGGGGCCTACAATGAGCAGTTCTTC
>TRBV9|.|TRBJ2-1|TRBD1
CASSPSGTGVNEQFF
TGTGCCAGCAGCCCAAGTGGGACAGGGGTCAATGAGCAGTTCTTC
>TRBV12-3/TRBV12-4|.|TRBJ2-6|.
CASSFSSLAGANVLTF
TGTGCCAGCAGTTTTTCTTCTTTGGCTGGGGCCAACGTCCTGACTTTC
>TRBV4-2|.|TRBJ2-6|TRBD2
CASSLVWGGNAGANVLTF
TGTGCCAGCAGCCTGGTGTGGGGAGGGAACGCCGGGGCCAACGTCCTGACTTTC
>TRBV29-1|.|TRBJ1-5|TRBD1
CSVVTDRGSNQPQHF
TGCAGCGTTGTCACGGACAGGGGAAGCAATCAGCCCCAGCATTTT
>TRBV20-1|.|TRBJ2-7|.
CSAPGALREQYF
TGCAGTGCTCCAGGGGCACTGCGCGAGCAGTACTTC